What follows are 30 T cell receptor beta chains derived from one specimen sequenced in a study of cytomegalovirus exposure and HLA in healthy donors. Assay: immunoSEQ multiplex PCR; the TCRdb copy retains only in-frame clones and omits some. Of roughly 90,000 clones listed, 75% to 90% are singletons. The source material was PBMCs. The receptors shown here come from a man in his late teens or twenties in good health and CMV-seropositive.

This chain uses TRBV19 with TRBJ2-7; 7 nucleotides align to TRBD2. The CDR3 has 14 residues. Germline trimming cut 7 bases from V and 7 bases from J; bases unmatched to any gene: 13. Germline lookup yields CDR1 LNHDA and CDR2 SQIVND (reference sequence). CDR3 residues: CASTPGGPLYEQYF. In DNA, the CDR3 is TGTGCCAGTACCCCGGGGGGTCCCCTCTATGAGCAGTACTTC.

The DNA for the CDR3 is TGCGCCAGCAGCTTGGCCGGGAAGAGCAATCAGCCCCAGCATTTT. Translated: CASSLAGKSNQPQHF. The chain employs TRBV5-1 and TRBJ1-5, with D hard to call. The CDR3 totals 15 residues. Germline CDR1 reads SGHRS; CDR2 reads YFSETQ. V lost 0 bases to trimming and J lost 1 base, with 8 bases between them.

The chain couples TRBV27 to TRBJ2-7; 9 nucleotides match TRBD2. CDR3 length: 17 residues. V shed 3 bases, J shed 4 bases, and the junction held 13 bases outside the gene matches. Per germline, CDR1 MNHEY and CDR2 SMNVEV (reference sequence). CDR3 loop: CASSFNNPASGNYEQYF. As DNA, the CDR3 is TGTGCCAGCAGTTTTAATAACCCGGCTAGCGGGAATTACGAGCAGTACTTC.

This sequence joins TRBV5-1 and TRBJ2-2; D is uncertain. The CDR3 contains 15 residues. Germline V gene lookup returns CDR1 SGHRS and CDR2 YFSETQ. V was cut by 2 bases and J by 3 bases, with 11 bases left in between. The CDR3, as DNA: TGCGCCAGCAGCTTTTCTAACAGCTACACCGGGGAGCTGTTTTTT. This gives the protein CASSFSNSYTGELFF.

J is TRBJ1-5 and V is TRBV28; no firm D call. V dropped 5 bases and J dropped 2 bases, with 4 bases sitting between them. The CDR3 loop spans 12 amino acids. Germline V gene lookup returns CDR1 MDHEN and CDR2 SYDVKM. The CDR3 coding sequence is TGTGCCAGCAGTCCTGGCAATCAGCCCCAGCATTTT. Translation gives CASSPGNQPQHF.

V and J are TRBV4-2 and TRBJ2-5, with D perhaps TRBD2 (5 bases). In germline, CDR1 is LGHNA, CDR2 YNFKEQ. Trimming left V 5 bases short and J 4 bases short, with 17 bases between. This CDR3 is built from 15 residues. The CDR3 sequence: CASSVRATGIETQYF. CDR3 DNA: TGTGCCAGCAGCGTCCGGGCCACGGGGATAGAGACCCAGTACTTC.

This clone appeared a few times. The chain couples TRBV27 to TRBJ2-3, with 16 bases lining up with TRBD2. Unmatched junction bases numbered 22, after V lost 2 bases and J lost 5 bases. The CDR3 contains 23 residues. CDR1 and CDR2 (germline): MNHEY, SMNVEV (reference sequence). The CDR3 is CASSLGVRRSGLAGGPRLDTQYF. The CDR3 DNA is TGTGCCAGCAGTTTAGGTGTCCGTCGGTCGGGACTAGCGGGAGGGCCTCGTTTAGATACGCAGTATTTT.

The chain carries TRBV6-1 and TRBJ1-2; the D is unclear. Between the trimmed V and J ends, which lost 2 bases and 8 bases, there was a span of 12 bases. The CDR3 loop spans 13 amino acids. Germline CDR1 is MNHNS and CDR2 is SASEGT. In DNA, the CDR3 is TGTGCCAGCAGTGAATCCGGGAGAGGCGGCTACACCTTC. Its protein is CASSESGRGGYTF.

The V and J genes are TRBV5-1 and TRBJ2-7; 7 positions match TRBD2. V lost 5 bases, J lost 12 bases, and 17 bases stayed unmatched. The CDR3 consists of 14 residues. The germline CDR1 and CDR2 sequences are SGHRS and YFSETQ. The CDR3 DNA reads TGCGCCAGCAGAAAATTGGGAGGGGTCTACGAGTGGTACTTC. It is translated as CASRKLGGVYEWYF.

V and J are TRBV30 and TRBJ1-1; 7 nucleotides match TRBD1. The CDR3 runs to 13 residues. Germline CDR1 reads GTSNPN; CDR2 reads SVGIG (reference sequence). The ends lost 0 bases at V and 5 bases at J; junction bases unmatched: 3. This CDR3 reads CAWSVHRGTEAFF. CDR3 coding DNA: TGTGCCTGGAGTGTACACAGGGGAACTGAAGCTTTCTTT.

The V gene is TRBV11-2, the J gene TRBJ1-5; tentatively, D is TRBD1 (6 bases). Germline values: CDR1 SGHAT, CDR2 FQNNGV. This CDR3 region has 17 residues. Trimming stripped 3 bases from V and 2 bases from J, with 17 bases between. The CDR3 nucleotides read TGTGCCAGCAGCTTGGGGCCAGGGGCGCGGGGCAATCAGCCCCAGCATTTT. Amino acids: CASSLGPGARGNQPQHF.

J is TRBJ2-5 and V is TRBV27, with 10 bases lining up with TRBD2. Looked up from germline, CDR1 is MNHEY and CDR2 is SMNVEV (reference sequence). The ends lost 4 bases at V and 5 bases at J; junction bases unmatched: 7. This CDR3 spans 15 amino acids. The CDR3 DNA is TGTGCCAGCAGTTCCCGAGCGGGAGGGGGGGAGACCCAGTACTTC. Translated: CASSSRAGGGETQYF.

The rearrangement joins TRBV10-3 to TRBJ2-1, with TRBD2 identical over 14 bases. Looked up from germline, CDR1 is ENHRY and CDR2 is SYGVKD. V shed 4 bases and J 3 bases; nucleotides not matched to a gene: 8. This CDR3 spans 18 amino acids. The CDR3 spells CAISGGTSGSKSYNEQFF. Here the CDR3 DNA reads TGTGCCATCAGTGGTGGGACTAGCGGGAGCAAGAGCTACAATGAGCAGTTCTTC.

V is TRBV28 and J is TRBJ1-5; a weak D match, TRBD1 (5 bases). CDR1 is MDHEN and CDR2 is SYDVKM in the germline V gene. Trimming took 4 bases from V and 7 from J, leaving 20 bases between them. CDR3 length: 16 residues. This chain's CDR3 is CASSSGGGIRRQPQHF. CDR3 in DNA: TGTGCCAGCAGTTCGGGGGGTGGGATTCGGAGGCAGCCCCAGCATTTT.

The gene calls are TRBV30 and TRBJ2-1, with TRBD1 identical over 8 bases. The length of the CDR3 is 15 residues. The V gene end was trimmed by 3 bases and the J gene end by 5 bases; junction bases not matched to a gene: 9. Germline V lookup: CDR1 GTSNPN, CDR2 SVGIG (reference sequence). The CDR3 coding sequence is TGTGCCTGGAGGAGCCTAGGACAGGGAGACAATGAGCAGTTCTTC. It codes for CAWRSLGQGDNEQFF.

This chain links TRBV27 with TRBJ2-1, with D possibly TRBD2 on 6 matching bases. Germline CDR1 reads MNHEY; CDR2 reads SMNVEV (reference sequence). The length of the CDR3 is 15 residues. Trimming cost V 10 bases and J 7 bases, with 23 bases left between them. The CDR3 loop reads CATSLGPSVGNEQFF. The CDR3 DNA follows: TGTGCCACCAGCCTGGGGCCTAGCGTGGGGAATGAGCAGTTCTTC.

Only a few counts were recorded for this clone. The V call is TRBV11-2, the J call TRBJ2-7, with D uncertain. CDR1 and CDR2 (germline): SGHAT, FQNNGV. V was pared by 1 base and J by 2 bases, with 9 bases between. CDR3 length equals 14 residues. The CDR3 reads CASSLGLGTYEQYF. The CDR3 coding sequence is TGTGCCAGCAGCTTAGGGTTGGGCACCTACGAGCAGTACTTC.

This CDR3 reads CASSFQGLTGELFF. For the CDR3, the DNA is TGTGCCAGCAGCTTTCAGGGGTTAACCGGGGAGCTGTTTTTT. The chain carries TRBV7-7 and TRBJ2-2, with D possibly TRBD1 on 6 matching bases. V was shortened by 3 bases and J by 5 bases, with 10 bases between the two germline ends. The V gene's germline CDR1 is SSHAT and CDR2 FNYEAQ (reference sequence). The CDR3 is 14 amino acids.

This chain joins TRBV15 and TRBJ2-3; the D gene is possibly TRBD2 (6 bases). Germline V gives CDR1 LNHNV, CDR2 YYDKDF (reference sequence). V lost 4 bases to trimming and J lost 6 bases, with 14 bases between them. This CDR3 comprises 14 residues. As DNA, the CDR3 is TGTGCCACCAGCACACTAGCTATTACCGATACGCAGTATTTT. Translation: CATSTLAITDTQYF.

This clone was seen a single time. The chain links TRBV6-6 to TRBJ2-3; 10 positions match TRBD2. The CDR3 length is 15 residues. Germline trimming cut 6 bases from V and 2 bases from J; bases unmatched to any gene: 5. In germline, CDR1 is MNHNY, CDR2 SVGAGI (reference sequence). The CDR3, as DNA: TGTGCCAGCAGCTACCTAGCGGGAGTCACAGATACGCAGTATTTT. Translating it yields CASSYLAGVTDTQYF.

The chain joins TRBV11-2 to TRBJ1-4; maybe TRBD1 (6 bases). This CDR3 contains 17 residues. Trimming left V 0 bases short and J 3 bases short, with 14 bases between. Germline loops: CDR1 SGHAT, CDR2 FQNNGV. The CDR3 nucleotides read TGTGCCAGCAGCTTAGAAATGGAGACAGGCTCTAATGAAAAACTGTTTTTT. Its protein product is CASSLEMETGSNEKLFF.

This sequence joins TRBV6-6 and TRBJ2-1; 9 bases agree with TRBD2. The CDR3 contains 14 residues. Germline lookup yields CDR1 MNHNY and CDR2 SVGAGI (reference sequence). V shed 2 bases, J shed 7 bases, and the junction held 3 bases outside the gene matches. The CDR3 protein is CASSYAGGPNEQFF. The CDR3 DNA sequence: TGTGCCAGCAGTTACGCGGGAGGGCCAAATGAGCAGTTCTTC.

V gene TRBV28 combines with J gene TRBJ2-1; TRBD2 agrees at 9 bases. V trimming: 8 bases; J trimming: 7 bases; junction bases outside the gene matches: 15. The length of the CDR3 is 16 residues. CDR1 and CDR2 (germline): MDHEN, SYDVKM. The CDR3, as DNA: TGTGCCAGCGTGGATGGATTAGCGGGAGTCATAAATGAGCAGTTCTTC. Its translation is CASVDGLAGVINEQFF.

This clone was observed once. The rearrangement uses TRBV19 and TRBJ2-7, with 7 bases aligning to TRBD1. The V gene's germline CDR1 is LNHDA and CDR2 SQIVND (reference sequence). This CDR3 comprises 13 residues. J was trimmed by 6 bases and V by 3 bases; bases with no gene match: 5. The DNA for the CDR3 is TGTGCCAGTAGTATTTGGACAGGAAGCGAGCAGTACGTC. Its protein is CASSIWTGSEQYV.

The CDR3 is CASSLAGTAEAFF. In nucleotides, the CDR3 is TGCGCCAGCAGCTTGGCCGGGACAGCTGAAGCTTTCTTT. The chain employs TRBV5-1 and TRBJ1-1, with 7 nucleotides matching TRBD1. This CDR3 is built from 13 residues. Germline values: CDR1 SGHRS, CDR2 YFSETQ. With V trimmed by 0 bases and J by 6 bases, 2 bases remained unmatched.

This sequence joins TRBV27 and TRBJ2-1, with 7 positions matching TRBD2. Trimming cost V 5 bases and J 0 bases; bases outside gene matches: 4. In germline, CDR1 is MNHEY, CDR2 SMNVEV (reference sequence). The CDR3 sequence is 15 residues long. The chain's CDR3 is CASSAGGSSYNEQFF. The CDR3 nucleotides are TGTGCCAGCAGTGCGGGCGGGAGCTCCTACAATGAGCAGTTCTTC.

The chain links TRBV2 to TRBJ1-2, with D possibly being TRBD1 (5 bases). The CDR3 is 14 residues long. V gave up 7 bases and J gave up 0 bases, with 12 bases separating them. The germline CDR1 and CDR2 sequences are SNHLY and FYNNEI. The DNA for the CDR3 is TGTGCCAGCAAGGGGAACAAGGCTAACTATGGCTACACCTTC. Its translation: CASKGNKANYGYTF.

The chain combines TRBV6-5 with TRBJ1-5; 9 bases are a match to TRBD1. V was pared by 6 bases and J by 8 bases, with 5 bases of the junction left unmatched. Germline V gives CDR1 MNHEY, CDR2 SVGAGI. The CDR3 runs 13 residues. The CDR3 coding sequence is TGTGCCAGCAGACGGGACAGGGTAGAGCCCCAGCATTTT. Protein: CASRRDRVEPQHF.

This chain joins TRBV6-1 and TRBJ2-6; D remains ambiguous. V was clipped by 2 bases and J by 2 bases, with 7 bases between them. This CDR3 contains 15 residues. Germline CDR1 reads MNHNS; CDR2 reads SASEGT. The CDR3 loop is CASSELTAGANVLTF. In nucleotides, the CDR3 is TGTGCCAGCAGTGAATTAACAGCTGGGGCCAACGTCCTGACTTTC.

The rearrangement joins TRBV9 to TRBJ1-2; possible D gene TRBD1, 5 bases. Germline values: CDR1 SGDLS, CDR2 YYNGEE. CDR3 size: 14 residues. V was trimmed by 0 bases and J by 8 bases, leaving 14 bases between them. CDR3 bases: TGTGCCAGCAGCGTAGGAGTTTGGGCAGGGGGCTACACCTTC. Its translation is CASSVGVWAGGYTF.